Below are 21 T cell receptor beta chains sequenced from a single sample in a study of blood T cell repertoires in COVID-19 (dated by TCRdb to 2018 to 2020). Receptors were amplified or captured by the immunoSEQ multiplex PCR assay. The clones in this table, taken by TCRdb from immuneACCESS, are in-frame only. Not every clone is retained; where verified, under half of the shortfall comes from an unresolved V gene, and the cause of the rest is unknown. The sample table lists about 220,000 clones, 88% of them with a count of one. The ten largest clonotypes hold approximately 2.7% of the sample. The sample comprised PBMCs or T cells enriched from blood (not recorded which). The receptor set was obtained from a woman in her twenties or thirties who had recovered from COVID-19.

This chain joins TRBV19 and TRBJ1-5; 8 nucleotides line up with TRBD1. The CDR3 extends over 15 amino acids. Germline V gives CDR1 LNHDA, CDR2 SQIVND (reference sequence). V trimming: 6 bases; J trimming: 7 bases; junction bases outside the gene matches: 11. The CDR3 spells CASRLDRAERQPQHF. The CDR3 nucleotides are TGTGCCAGTAGACTGGACAGGGCGGAGCGACAGCCCCAGCATTTT. The full variable domain, its missing parts supplied by reference TRBV19 and TRBJ1-5, is DGGITQSPKYLFRKEGQNVTLSCEQNLNHDAMYWYRQDPGQGLRLIYYSQIVNDFQKGDIAEGYSVSREKKESFPLTVTSAQKNPTAFYLCASRLDRAERQPQHFGDGTRLSIL.

The V gene is TRBV27, the J gene TRBJ1-1, with 7 bases fitting TRBD1. Germline trimming cut 5 bases from V and 0 bases from J; bases unmatched to any gene: 6. Germline V CDR1 and CDR2: MNHEY, SMNVEV (reference sequence). This CDR3 is 15 amino acids long. This CDR3 reads CASSLRTGMNTEAFF. Here the CDR3 DNA reads TGTGCCAGCAGTCTCAGGACAGGTATGAACACTGAAGCTTTCTTT.

This clone was counted only a few times. The genes are TRBV12-3 or TRBV12-4 and TRBJ1-5; D is ambiguous. This CDR3 comprises 12 residues. Trimming took off 5 bases at V and 3 bases at J, with 5 bases between the two ends. Written as DNA, the CDR3 is TGTGCCAGCAGTCAACTCAATCAGCCCCAGCATTTT. Amino acid sequence: CASSQLNQPQHF.

V is TRBV25-1 and J is TRBJ1-1; TRBD1 matches 9 bases. CDR1 MGHDK and CDR2 SYGVNS come from the germline V gene. The CDR3 is made up of 15 amino acids. The junction had 9 bases not matched to a gene; V was cut back by 5 bases and J by 5 bases. The CDR3 DNA reads as TGTGCCAGCAGTAAGACAGGGGGATCGGGTACTGAAGCTTTCTTT. Translation: CASSKTGGSGTEAFF.

This rearrangement joins TRBV19 to TRBJ2-7; 13 nucleotides align to TRBD2. Germline CDR1 is LNHDA and CDR2 is SQIVND (reference sequence). The CDR3 extends over 17 amino acids. With 4 bases clipped from V and 2 bases from J, the junction kept 8 bases outside the gene matches. The CDR3 is CASSRTSGGSFPYEQYF. CDR3 bases: TGTGCCAGTAGTAGGACTAGCGGGGGTTCCTTCCCCTACGAGCAGTACTTC. Together with reference TRBV19 and TRBJ2-7, the CDR3 gives the full variable domain: DGGITQSPKYLFRKEGQNVTLSCEQNLNHDAMYWYRQDPGQGLRLIYYSQIVNDFQKGDIAEGYSVSREKKESFPLTVTSAQKNPTAFYLCASSRTSGGSFPYEQYFGPGTRLTVT.

The rearrangement uses TRBV5-5 and TRBJ1-1, with TRBD1 matching 8 bases. V dropped 4 bases and J dropped 0; count of bases not matched to a gene: 5. From germline, CDR1 is SGHKS and CDR2 YYEKEE (reference sequence). The CDR3 has 15 residues. CDR3 sequence reads: CASSPGQGLNTEAFF. The CDR3 nucleotides read TGTGCCAGCAGCCCAGGACAGGGATTGAACACTGAAGCTTTCTTT.

CDR3 residues: CASSDASGGGNEQFF. The CDR3, as DNA: TGTGCCAGCAGTGACGCTAGCGGGGGCGGAAATGAGCAGTTCTTC. The chain employs TRBV6-4 and TRBJ2-1; 10 bases are shared with TRBD2. This CDR3 region has 15 residues. The junction had 5 bases not matched to a gene; V was cut back by 2 bases and J by 7 bases. Germline CDR1 is MRHNA and CDR2 is SNTAGT.

The V gene is TRBV5-8, the J gene TRBJ1-4, with TRBD1 identical over 7 bases. CDR3 length equals 14 residues. Trimming took 5 bases from V and 3 from J; bases not matched to a gene: 4. Germline V gene data show CDR1 as SGHTS and CDR2 as YDEGEE. The CDR3 loop is CASRRTGANEKLFF. The DNA for the CDR3 is TGTGCCAGCAGACGGACAGGCGCTAATGAAAAACTGTTTTTT.

This sequence joins TRBV5-5 and TRBJ1-3; no firm D call. CDR1 SGHKS and CDR2 YYEKEE come from the germline V gene (reference sequence). The CDR3 loop spans 14 amino acids. With 4 bases removed from V and 3 bases from J, the gap between germline ends came to 11 bases. The CDR3 nucleotides read TGTGCCAGCAGCCGGTCCAATGGTGGAAACACCATATATTTT. It is translated as CASSRSNGGNTIYF. The whole variable domain, remainder taken from reference TRBV5-5 and TRBJ1-3, is DAGVTQSPTHLIKTRGQQVTLRCSPISGHKSVSWYQQVLGQGPQFIFQYYEKEERGRGNFPDRFSARQFPNYSSELNVNALLLGDSALYLCASSRSNGGNTIYFGEGSWLTVV.

This clone has only one observation. The chain combines TRBV9 with TRBJ2-3; 7 bases match TRBD1. This CDR3 has 15 amino acids. Germline CDR1 is SGDLS and CDR2 is YYNGEE. The J segment lost 3 bases and the V segment lost 0 bases, leaving 4 bases of the junction unmatched. The CDR3 here is CASSVGGGETDTQYF. The CDR3 region has the DNA TGTGCCAGCAGCGTAGGAGGGGGCGAGACAGATACGCAGTATTTT.

The chain joins TRBV5-8 to TRBJ1-5; D gene unclear. Per germline, CDR1 SGHTS and CDR2 YDEGEE. The CDR3 has 14 residues. Trimming stripped 2 bases from V and 0 bases from J, with 6 bases between. The chain's CDR3 is CASSLRYSNQPQHF. The CDR3 coding sequence is TGTGCCAGCAGCTTACGGTATAGCAATCAGCCCCAGCATTTT.

The chain uses TRBV9 and TRBJ2-3; 9 bases are a match to TRBD2. The germline CDR1 and CDR2 sequences are SGDLS and YYNGEE. The CDR3 has 17 residues. V dropped 2 bases and J dropped 2; count of bases not matched to a gene: 9. The CDR3 bases are TGTGCCAGCAGCGTCACCGGCAGCGGGGGGAACACAGATACGCAGTATTTT. Translated, it gives CASSVTGSGGNTDTQYF.

J is TRBJ1-1 and V is TRBV29-1; TRBD1 matches 10 bases. V lost 6 bases and J lost 1; bases outside the gene matches: 14. The CDR3 length is 17 residues. CDR1 and CDR2 (germline): SQVTM, ANQGSEA. The CDR3 region is CSVRPLGTGEPNTEAFF. CDR3 DNA: TGCAGCGTGAGACCCCTCGGGACAGGGGAGCCGAACACTGAAGCTTTCTTT. The full variable domain, rest sourced from reference TRBV29-1 and TRBJ1-1, is SAVISQKPSRDICQRGTSLTIQCQVDSQVTMMFWYRQQPGQSLTLIATANQGSEATYESGFVIDKFPISRPNLTFSTLTVSNMSPEDSSIYLCSVRPLGTGEPNTEAFFGQGTRLTVV.

CDR3 bases: TGTGCCAGCAGCAAATTCTCAGGCTACCGGGACAGGGATGGCCAGCCCCAGCATTTT. This sequence encodes CASSKFSGYRDRDGQPQHF. The V call is TRBV21-1, the J call TRBJ1-5; the table's D call, TRBD1, was not checked against the DNA. TRBV21-1 is termed a pseudogene. This CDR3 has 19 residues.

The rearrangement joins TRBV18 to TRBJ1-4; the D gene is possibly TRBD1 (6 bases). Trimming shortened V by 6 bases and J by 0 bases, and 17 bases separated the two germline ends. CDR3 length: 17 amino acids. Germline V lookup: CDR1 KGHSH, CDR2 LQKENI. DNA of the CDR3: TGTGCCAGCTCGCGGGGGGCCAATCTTGCAACTAATGAAAAACTGTTTTTT. Amino acids: CASSRGANLATNEKLFF. The entire variable domain, with the rest obtained from reference TRBV18 and TRBJ1-4, is as follows: NAGVMQNPRHLVRRRGQEARLRCSPMKGHSHVYWYRQLPEEGLKFMVYLQKENIIDESGMPKERFSAEFPKEGPSILRIQQVVRGDSAAYFCASSRGANLATNEKLFFGSGTQLSVL.

V is TRBV4-3 and J is TRBJ2-6; D is possibly TRBD1 (6 bases). The CDR3 is 16 amino acids. V was pared by 4 bases and J by 2 bases, with 12 bases between. Germline V lookup: CDR1 LGHNA, CDR2 YSLEER. The DNA for the CDR3 is TGCGCCAGCAGCCGAGCAAAGGGGGCTGGGGCCAACGTCCTGACTTTC. It codes for CASSRAKGAGANVLTF.

A single count supports this clone. The genes are TRBV27 and TRBJ1-1; 7 bases align to TRBD1. Germline V gives CDR1 MNHEY, CDR2 SMNVEV (reference sequence). The CDR3 covers 15 residues. V was clipped by 8 bases and J by 2 bases; unmatched bases: 11. CDR3 nucleotides: TGTGCCAGCGGTCGATGGACAGGAGAAAACACTGAAGCTTTCTTT. Its translation: CASGRWTGENTEAFF.

The chain is built from TRBV19 and TRBJ2-6, with a weak D call TRBD2 (6 bases). Trimming pared 5 bases from V and 0 bases from J, leaving 11 bases between. CDR3 length: 16 amino acids. Per germline, CDR1 LNHDA and CDR2 SQIVND (reference sequence). The CDR3 region has the DNA TGTGCCAGTAGTGTCCAGGGACTCTCTGGGGCCAACGTCCTGACTTTC. Its translation is CASSVQGLSGANVLTF. Filled out from reference TRBV19 and TRBJ2-6, the complete variable domain reads DGGITQSPKYLFRKEGQNVTLSCEQNLNHDAMYWYRQDPGQGLRLIYYSQIVNDFQKGDIAEGYSVSREKKESFPLTVTSAQKNPTAFYLCASSVQGLSGANVLTFGAGSRLTVL.

The chain couples TRBV11-3 to TRBJ2-7; D remains ambiguous. CDR3 length: 14 residues. Trimming removed 5 bases at V and 5 bases at J, with 16 bases between. In germline, CDR1 is SGHNT, CDR2 YENEEA. This CDR3 reads CASSPYRRPHEQYF. The DNA for the CDR3 is TGTGCCAGCAGCCCATACCGGCGGCCCCACGAGCAGTACTTC.

The J gene is TRBJ2-7, the V gene TRBV11-2, with 7 bases identical to TRBD1. CDR1 is SGHAT, CDR2 FQNNGV, per germline. The CDR3 has 14 amino acids. Trimming removed 1 base from V and 4 bases from J; junction bases left unmatched: 4. As DNA, the CDR3 is TGTGCCAGCAGCTTAGTTACAGGGGTGTACGAGCAGTACTTC. Its protein product is CASSLVTGVYEQYF. The full variable domain, in which reference TRBV11-2 and TRBJ2-7 provide the parts outside the CDR3, is EAGVAQSPRYKIIEKRQSVAFWCNPISGHATLYWYQQILGQGPKLLIQFQNNGVVDDSQLPKDRFSAERLKGVDSTLKIQPAKLEDSAVYLCASSLVTGVYEQYFGPGTRLTVT.

For the CDR3, the DNA is TGTGCCAGCTCACCAAGACAGGGAGGCTACACCTTC. Translated: CASSPRQGGYTF. This chain connects TRBV18 to TRBJ1-2, with 7 bases fitting TRBD1. This CDR3 is 12 amino acids long. V trimming: 2 bases; J trimming: 8 bases; junction bases outside the gene matches: 2. CDR1 is KGHSH and CDR2 is LQKENI in the germline V gene.